Below are 14 T cell receptor beta chains sequenced from a single sample in a study of cytomegalovirus exposure and HLA in healthy donors. Generated by immunoSEQ multiplex PCR, the TCRdb table keeps only in-frame clones and is missing some. The profile shows 260,000 or so clones, roughly 87% of them singletons. The sequencing sample was made of PBMCs. The receptors derive from a woman under 40 in good health and CMV-seronegative.

This CDR3 is CASSIGVGISYEQYF. CDR3 nucleotide sequence: TGTGCCAGTAGTATTGGAGTCGGGATCTCCTACGAGCAGTACTTC. The V call is TRBV19, the J call TRBJ2-7; a possible D gene is TRBD2 (5 bases). CDR1 is LNHDA and CDR2 is SQIVND in the germline V gene (reference sequence). This CDR3 comprises 15 residues. Trimming shortened V by 3 bases and J by 0 bases, and 12 bases separated the two germline ends.

The V gene is TRBV19, the J gene TRBJ2-1; 7 positions match TRBD1. There are 13 residues in the CDR3. J gave up 8 bases and V 5 bases, and 6 bases lay outside the gene matches. Germline V gene lookup returns CDR1 LNHDA and CDR2 SQIVND (reference sequence). CDR3 in amino acids: CASSLTGPYEQFF. For the CDR3, the DNA is TGTGCCAGTAGTTTGACAGGGCCCTATGAGCAGTTCTTC.

This sequence joins TRBV7-2 and TRBJ2-7, with unresolved D. Germline lookup yields CDR1 SGHTA and CDR2 FQGNSA. This CDR3 region has 12 residues. Trimming removed 1 base from V and 5 bases from J, with 6 bases in between. CDR3 DNA sequence: TGTGCCAGCAGCTTAGAAGGGAACGAGCAGTACTTC. Translation: CASSLEGNEQYF. Supplemented by reference TRBV7-2 and TRBJ2-7, the full variable domain reads GAGVSQSPSNKVTEKGKDVELRCDPISGHTALYWYRQSLGQGLEFLIYFQGNSAPDKSGLPSDRFSAERTGGSVSTLTIQRTQQEDSAVYLCASSLEGNEQYFGPGTRLTVT.

V usage is TRBV5-1 and J usage is TRBJ2-7; 7 bases line up with TRBD1. Per the germline V gene, CDR1 is SGHRS and CDR2 is YFSETQ. The CDR3 covers 16 residues. V gave up 3 bases and J gave up 2 bases; unmatched junction bases: 11. The CDR3 is CASSYAPDRPTYEQYF. The CDR3 coding sequence is TGCGCCAGCAGCTACGCCCCGGACAGGCCAACCTACGAGCAGTACTTC.

The gene calls are TRBV4-3 and TRBJ2-1, with 10 bases aligning to TRBD2. The CDR3 sequence is 17 residues long. J gave up 6 bases and V 2 bases, and 10 bases lay outside the gene matches. Looked up from germline, CDR1 is LGHNA and CDR2 is YSLEER. The CDR3 DNA is TGCGCCAGCAGCCAAAGCCTACTAGCGGGAAAAATCAATGAGCAGTTCTTC. Amino acids: CASSQSLLAGKINEQFF.

This clone was counted a few times. The CDR3 reads CASSTGTSLNTGELFF. CDR3 DNA sequence: TGTGCCAGCAGTACCGGGACTAGCTTGAACACCGGGGAGCTGTTTTTT. The rearrangement links TRBV28 to TRBJ2-2; 9 positions match TRBD2. V lost 5 bases to trimming and J lost 1 base; unmatched junction nucleotides: 5. Germline V CDR1 and CDR2: MDHEN, SYDVKM. The CDR3 sequence is 16 residues long.

V is TRBV6-4 and J is TRBJ2-3, with D maybe TRBD2 (6 bases). Trimming removed 3 bases at V and 1 base at J, with 11 bases between. The CDR3 extends over 15 amino acids. The germline V gene encodes CDR1 MRHNA and CDR2 SNTAGT. This chain's CDR3 is CASSDKASGTDTQYF. The CDR3 nucleotides read TGTGCCAGCAGTGATAAGGCTAGCGGCACAGATACGCAGTATTTT.

This sequence joins TRBV28 and TRBJ2-7; D gene uncertain. CDR1 is MDHEN, CDR2 SYDVKM, per germline. The V end was cut by 2 bases, the J end by 1 base, with 9 bases between. This CDR3 region has 14 residues. The CDR3 loop is CASSLSQASYEQYF. CDR3 DNA: TGTGCCAGCAGTTTAAGCCAAGCGTCCTACGAGCAGTACTTC.

This chain's CDR3 is CAASPGPSSYEQYF. The DNA of the CDR3 is TGTGCCGCATCACCGGGGCCAAGCTCCTACGAGCAGTACTTC. V usage is TRBV19 and J usage is TRBJ2-7; tentatively, D is TRBD1 or TRBD2 (5 bases each). This CDR3 is 14 amino acids long. From germline, CDR1 is LNHDA and CDR2 SQIVND (reference sequence). The V gene lost 11 bases and the J gene lost 0 bases, with 17 bases spanning the gap.

Only one count was recorded for this clone. The J gene is TRBJ2-7, the V gene TRBV5-6; 11 bases map to TRBD2. CDR1 and CDR2 from the germline V gene are SGHDT and YYEEEE. The trim removed 7 bases at V and 3 bases at J, leaving 6 bases unmatched. The CDR3 sequence is 14 residues long. CDR3 in amino acids: CASGELAGDYEQYF. In DNA, the CDR3 is TGTGCCAGCGGCGAACTAGCGGGGGACTACGAGCAGTACTTC. Drawing the rest from reference TRBV5-6 and TRBJ2-7, the complete variable domain is DAGVTQSPTHLIKTRGQQVTLRCSPKSGHDTVSWYQQALGQGPQFIFQYYEEEERQRGNFPDRFSGHQFPNYSSELNVNALLLGDSALYLCASGELAGDYEQYFGPGTRLTVT.

This clone has a handful of counts. The chain recombines TRBV4-1 with TRBJ1-1; D possibly corresponds to TRBD1 (5 bases). The CDR3 spans 13 residues. Trimming pared 4 bases from V and 1 base from J, leaving 7 bases between. Germline V gene sequence: CDR1 MGHRA, CDR2 YSYEKL. Here the CDR3 DNA reads TGCGCCAGCAGCCTGGGGGGGAACACTGAAGCTTTCTTT. Amino acid sequence: CASSLGGNTEAFF.

J is TRBJ2-7 and V is TRBV18, with 7 bases aligning to TRBD1. CDR1 is KGHSH and CDR2 is LQKENI in the germline V gene. CDR3 length equals 15 residues. Germline trimming cut 5 bases from V and 2 bases from J; bases unmatched to any gene: 9. CDR3 sequence reads: CASSGRGTATYEQYF. CDR3 bases: TGTGCCAGCTCAGGACGAGGGACAGCGACCTACGAGCAGTACTTC. The whole variable domain, filled in from reference TRBV18 and TRBJ2-7, reads NAGVMQNPRHLVRRRGQEARLRCSPMKGHSHVYWYRQLPEEGLKFMVYLQKENIIDESGMPKERFSAEFPKEGPSILRIQQVVRGDSAAYFCASSGRGTATYEQYFGPGTRLTVT.

This clone has only a few counts. The chain uses TRBV7-2 and TRBJ2-7; 8 nucleotides agree with TRBD2. V dropped 5 bases and J dropped 0; count of bases not matched to a gene: 9. Germline assignment: CDR1 SGHTA and CDR2 FQGNSA. The length of the CDR3 is 16 residues. CDR3 in amino acids: CASSPKGLATSYEQYF. CDR3 sequence (DNA): TGTGCCAGCAGCCCAAAAGGACTAGCCACCTCCTACGAGCAGTACTTC.

The chain combines TRBV19 with TRBJ2-1; TRBD1 matches at 7 bases. This CDR3 contains 13 residues. Per the germline V gene, CDR1 is LNHDA and CDR2 is SQIVND (reference sequence). With V trimmed by 3 bases and J by 15 bases, 11 bases remained unmatched. CDR3 loop: CASSMTGTVSLFF. CDR3 coding DNA: TGTGCCAGTAGTATGACCGGGACAGTCTCTCTGTTCTTC.